This T cell receptor (beta chain) was sequenced in a study of blood T cells in healthy people across ages. Regarding the study as a whole: TCR beta diversity was tightly associated with the proportion of naive T cells.

The authors ran a second PCR of about 6 to 11 cycles using a sample-barcoded 5' primer and a J-beta primer mix. TCRdb ran MiXCR on the 5' RACE reads and lists one entry per CDR3 protein. The table has fewer than 1 million distinct CDR3 sequences, approximately 44% seen once. Germline CDR1 reads DFQATT; CDR2 reads SNEGSKA (reference sequence). Trimming shortened V by 6 bases and J by 1 base, and 12 bases separated the two germline ends. This CDR3 has 13 residues. This clonotype was seen ten or more times. Antigen unknown. This chain links TRBV20-1 with TRBJ2-5; D ambiguous. The sample was blood. The clonotype originates from a man between 60 and 70 years old in good health. The CDR3: CSAHYTIQETQYF. The CDR3 DNA is TGCAGTGCCCATTACACCATCCAAGAGACCCAGTACTTC.